This TCR beta chain was identified in a study of beta chain features in type 1 diabetes. For the study at large: All of the samples together had roughly 98 million sorted cells examined. Overall study findings and caveats: Highly expressing activated T cells could be over-counted with a cDNA template.

What was sequenced were expressed TCRB transcripts, since all of the isolated RNA had been reverse transcribed. Sequencing was performed with immunoSEQ multiplex PCR; in TCRdb, only in-frame clones are kept and a portion is missing. Of 330,000 or so clones listed, roughly 21% are singletons. CDR3 length: 13 residues. In germline, CDR1 is GTSNPN, CDR2 SVGIG (reference sequence). V lost 3 bases and J lost 7, with 15 bases in between. Sort purity for all populations was recorded as exceeding 98%. In the case of this clone: Antigen: not known.

This receptor was taken from a woman aged 18 to 35 in good health. This chain links TRBV30 with TRBJ2-5, with D maybe TRBD1 (6 bases). Sequencing was done on a sample of naive CD4+ T cells from blood. The CDR3 sequence is CAWSLQGPGTQYF. As DNA, the CDR3 is TGTGCCTGGAGCCTACAGGGTCCGGGGACCCAGTACTTC. The entire variable domain, with the rest obtained from reference TRBV30 and TRBJ2-5, is as follows: SQTIHQWPATLVQPVGSPLSLECTVEGTSNPNLYWYRQAAGRGLQLLFYSVGIGQISSEVPQNLSASRPQDRQFILSSKKLLLSDSGFYLCAWSLQGPGTQYFGPGTRLLVL.